The 10 T cell receptor beta chains below come from one sample, sequenced in a study of CD8 T cells in Susac syndrome. RNA totalling about 0.5 to 1 ug underwent reverse transcription with random hexamers. TCRdb reprocessed the immunoSEQ multiplex PCR reads with MiXCR, giving one entry per CDR3 protein. The data show a few hundred thousand distinct CDR3 sequences, 95% seen once. Sample: CD4+ T cells from PBMCs. Source of these receptors: a human donor with multiple sclerosis.

The chain has TRBV6-5 and TRBJ2-5; D remains unclear. The length of the CDR3 is 13 residues. V lost 5 bases and J lost 2, with 9 bases in between. Germline loops: CDR1 MNHEY, CDR2 SVGAGI. CDR3 bases: TGTGCCAGCAGTCGGGTCCTACAAGAGACCCAGTACTTC. It specifies CASSRVLQETQYF.

V gene TRBV5-4 combines with J gene TRBJ1-1; weak D call: TRBD1 (5 bases). The ends were cut back, 0 bases at V and 6 bases at J, with 9 bases in the middle. CDR1 and CDR2 from the germline V gene are SGHNT and YYREEE (reference sequence). CDR3 length equals 13 residues. The CDR3 here is CASSLAGGAEAFF. The CDR3 nucleotides are TGTGCCAGCAGCTTGGCCGGGGGAGCTGAAGCTTTCTTT.

The chain uses TRBV30 and TRBJ1-5; TRBD1 might be the D (6 bases). Germline V gene sequence: CDR1 GTSNPN, CDR2 SVGIG (reference sequence). V was cut by 1 base and J by 7 bases, with 8 bases left in between. The CDR3 runs 12 residues. The CDR3 protein is CAWSDQGQPQHF. The CDR3 DNA reads TGTGCCTGGAGTGACCAGGGGCAGCCCCAGCATTTT.

CDR3 loop: CAITQGLSYEQYF. For the CDR3, the DNA is TGTGCCATCACACAGGGGCTTTCCTACGAGCAGTACTTC. This chain links TRBV10-3 with TRBJ2-7; 7 bases align to TRBD1. The CDR3 extends over 13 amino acids. In germline, CDR1 is ENHRY, CDR2 SYGVKD. Trimming cost V 7 bases and J 1 base; bases outside gene matches: 4.

The chain links TRBV7-9 to TRBJ1-2; no firm D call. Germline CDR1 is SEHNR and CDR2 is FQNEAQ (reference sequence). The V and J ends lost 1 base and 5 bases respectively, with 14 bases between them. The CDR3 spans 15 residues. CDR3 residues: CASSLDGGSPYGYTF. The CDR3 DNA sequence: TGTGCCAGCAGCTTAGATGGTGGCAGCCCTTATGGCTACACCTTC. Supplemented by reference TRBV7-9 and TRBJ1-2, the full variable domain reads DTGVSQNPRHKITKRGQNVTFRCDPISEHNRLYWYRQTLGQGPEFLTYFQNEAQLEKSRLLSDRFSAERPKGSFSTLEIQRTEQGDSAMYLCASSLDGGSPYGYTFGSGTRLTVV.

This clonotype was picked up one time. The V call is TRBV2, the J call TRBJ1-5, with TRBD1 identical over 7 bases. Germline V gene lookup returns CDR1 SNHLY and CDR2 FYNNEI. CDR3 length: 14 residues. V lost 5 bases to trimming and J lost 3 bases; unmatched junction nucleotides: 4. The CDR3 spells CASSLDRFNQPQHF. The DNA for the CDR3 is TGTGCCAGCAGTTTGGACAGGTTCAATCAGCCCCAGCATTTT.

This clonotype came up once. This chain joins TRBV3-1 and TRBJ2-1, with D perhaps given as TRBD1 or TRBD2 (5 bases each). V was cut by 3 bases and J by 8 bases, with 17 bases left in between. Germline V gives CDR1 LGHDT, CDR2 YNNKEL (reference sequence). This CDR3 region has 15 residues. The chain's CDR3 is CASSHATGGRDEQFF. The CDR3 nucleotides read TGTGCCAGCAGCCATGCTACAGGAGGACGTGATGAGCAGTTCTTC.

The rearrangement links TRBV3-1 to TRBJ2-7; a weak D match, TRBD2 (6 bases). CDR3 length equals 14 residues. Germline V lookup: CDR1 LGHDT, CDR2 YNNKEL (reference sequence). V gave up 3 bases and J gave up 2 bases, with 11 bases separating them. CDR3 loop: CASSHGGVPYEQYF. CDR3 nucleotide sequence: TGTGCCAGCAGCCATGGAGGGGTCCCCTACGAGCAGTACTTC.

V gene TRBV11-3 combines with J gene TRBJ2-1; 12 bases align to TRBD2. The ends lost 4 bases at V and 10 bases at J; junction bases unmatched: 8. The CDR3 length is 15 residues. Germline CDR1 and CDR2: SGHNT and YENEEA. The CDR3 sequence is CASSSDGLAGREQFF. The CDR3 DNA sequence: TGTGCCAGCAGCTCAGACGGACTAGCGGGACGGGAGCAGTTCTTC.

This rearrangement joins TRBV30 to TRBJ2-7; TRBD1 matches at 10 bases. Germline CDR1 GTSNPN, CDR2 SVGIG (reference sequence). The CDR3 loop spans 13 amino acids. The J segment lost 6 bases and the V segment lost 8 bases, leaving 10 bases of the junction unmatched. This CDR3 reads CARRGTGVGEQYF. CDR3 nucleotides: TGTGCCCGGCGGGGGACAGGGGTTGGCGAGCAGTACTTC.